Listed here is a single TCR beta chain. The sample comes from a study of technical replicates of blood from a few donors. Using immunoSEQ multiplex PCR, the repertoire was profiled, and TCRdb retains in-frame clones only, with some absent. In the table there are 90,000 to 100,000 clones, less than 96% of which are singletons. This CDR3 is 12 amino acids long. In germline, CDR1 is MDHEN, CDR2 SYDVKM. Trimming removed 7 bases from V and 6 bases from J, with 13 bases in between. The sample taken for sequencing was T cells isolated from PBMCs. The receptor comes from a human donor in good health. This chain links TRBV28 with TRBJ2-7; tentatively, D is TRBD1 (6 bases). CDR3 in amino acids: CASNTGFSEQYF. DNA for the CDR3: TGTGCCAGCAATACAGGGTTCTCCGAGCAGTACTTC.